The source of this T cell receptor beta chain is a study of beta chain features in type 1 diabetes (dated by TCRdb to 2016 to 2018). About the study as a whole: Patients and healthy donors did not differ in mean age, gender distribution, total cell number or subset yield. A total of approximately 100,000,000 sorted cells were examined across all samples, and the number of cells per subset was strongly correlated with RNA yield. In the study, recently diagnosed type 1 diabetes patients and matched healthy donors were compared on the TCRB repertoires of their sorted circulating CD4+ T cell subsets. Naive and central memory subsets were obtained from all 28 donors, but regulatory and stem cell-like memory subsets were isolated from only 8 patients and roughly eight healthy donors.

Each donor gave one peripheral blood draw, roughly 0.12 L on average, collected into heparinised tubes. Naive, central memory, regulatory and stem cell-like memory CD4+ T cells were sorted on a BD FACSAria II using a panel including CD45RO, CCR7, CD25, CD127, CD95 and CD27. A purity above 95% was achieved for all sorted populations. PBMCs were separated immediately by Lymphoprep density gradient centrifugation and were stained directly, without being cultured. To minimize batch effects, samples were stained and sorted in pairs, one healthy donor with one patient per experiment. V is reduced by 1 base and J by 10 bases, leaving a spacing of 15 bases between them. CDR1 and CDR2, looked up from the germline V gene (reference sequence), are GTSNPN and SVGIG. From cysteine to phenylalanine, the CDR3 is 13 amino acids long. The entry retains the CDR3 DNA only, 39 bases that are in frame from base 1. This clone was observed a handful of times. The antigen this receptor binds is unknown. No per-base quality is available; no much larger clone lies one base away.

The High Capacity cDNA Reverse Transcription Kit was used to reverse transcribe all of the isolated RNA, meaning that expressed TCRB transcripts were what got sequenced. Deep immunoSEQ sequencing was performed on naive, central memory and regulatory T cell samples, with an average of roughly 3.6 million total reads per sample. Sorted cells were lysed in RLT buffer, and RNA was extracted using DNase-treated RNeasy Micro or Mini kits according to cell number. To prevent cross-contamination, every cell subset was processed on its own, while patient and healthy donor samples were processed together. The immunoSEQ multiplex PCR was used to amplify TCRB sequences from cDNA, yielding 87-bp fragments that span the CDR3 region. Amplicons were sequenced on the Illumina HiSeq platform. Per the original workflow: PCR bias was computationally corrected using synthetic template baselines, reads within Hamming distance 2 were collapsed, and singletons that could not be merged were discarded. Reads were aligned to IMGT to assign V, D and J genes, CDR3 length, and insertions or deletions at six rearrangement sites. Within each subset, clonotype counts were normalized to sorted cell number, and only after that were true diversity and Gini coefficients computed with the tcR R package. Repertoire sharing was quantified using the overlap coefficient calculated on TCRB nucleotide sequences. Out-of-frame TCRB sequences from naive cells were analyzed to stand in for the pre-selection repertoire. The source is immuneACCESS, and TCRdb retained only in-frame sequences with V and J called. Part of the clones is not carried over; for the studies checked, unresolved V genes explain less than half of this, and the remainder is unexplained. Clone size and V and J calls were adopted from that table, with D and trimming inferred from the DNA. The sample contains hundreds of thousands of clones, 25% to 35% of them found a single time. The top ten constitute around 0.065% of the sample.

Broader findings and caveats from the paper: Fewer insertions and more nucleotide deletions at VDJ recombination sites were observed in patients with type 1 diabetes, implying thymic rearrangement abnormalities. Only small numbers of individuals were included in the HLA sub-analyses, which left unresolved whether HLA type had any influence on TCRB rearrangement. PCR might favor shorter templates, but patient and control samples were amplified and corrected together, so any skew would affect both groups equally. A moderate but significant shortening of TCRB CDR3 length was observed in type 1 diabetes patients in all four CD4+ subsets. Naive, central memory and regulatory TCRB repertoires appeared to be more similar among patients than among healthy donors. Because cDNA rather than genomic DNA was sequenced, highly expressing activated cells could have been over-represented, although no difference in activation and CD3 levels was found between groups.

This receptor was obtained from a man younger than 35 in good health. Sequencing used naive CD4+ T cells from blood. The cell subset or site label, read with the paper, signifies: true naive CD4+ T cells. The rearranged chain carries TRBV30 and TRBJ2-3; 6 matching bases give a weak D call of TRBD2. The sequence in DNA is TGTGCCTGGAGTGCTGGGACTGAAGGTTCGCAGTATTTT. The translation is CAWSAGTEGSQYF.